These T cell receptor beta chains were read from a single sample in a study of OX40 agonist ivuxolimab in advanced cancers. Here immunoSEQ multiplex PCR was the method, and the copy in TCRdb shows in-frame clones only, minus some. The sample shows fewer than 100,000 clones, approximately 91% of them seen only once. Sequencing used CD4+ or CD8+ T cells sorted from blood, obtained in a trial of the OX40 agonist ivuxolimab. Receptor source: an adult with an advanced solid tumor such as melanoma, head and neck, liver or kidney cancer. Both conserved end residues are part of each CDR3. The D gene is left open where the match is weak. Size tells how often a clone was seen (once, few, many) or the class of an expanded clone, and some rows leave it out.

NA,TRBD2,TRBJ2-7,TRBV28,CASSSLAGGPWEQYF,TGTGCCAGCAGTTCTCTAGCGGGAGGGCCGTGGGAGCAGTACTTC
NA,NA,TRBJ2-7,TRBV6-6,CASSYGDEQYF,TGTGCCAGCAGTTATGGGGACGAGCAGTACTTC
NA,NA,TRBJ2-2,TRBV7-9,CASSPRTIGELFF,TGTGCCAGCAGCCCACGGACAATCGGGGAGCTGTTTTTT
NA,TRBD1,TRBJ1-1,TRBV7-9,CASSLTGVTEAFF,TGTGCCAGCAGCTTGACAGGGGTCACTGAAGCTTTCTTT
NA,NA,TRBJ2-5,TRBV7-6,CASSLSGLETQYF,TGTGCCAGCAGCCTCTCAGGGTTGGAGACCCAGTACTTC
few,NA,TRBJ1-3,TRBV7-6,CASSIRGGFSGNTIYF,TGTGCCAGCAGCATCAGGGGAGGGTTCTCTGGAAACACCATATATTTT
NA,NA,TRBJ1-1,TRBV6-5,CASSSVRDTEAFF,TGTGCCAGCAGTTCCGTGAGAGACACTGAAGCTTTCTTT
NA,TRBD1,TRBJ2-7,TRBV27,CASSLGAVGTVYEQYF,TGTGCCAGCAGTTTAGGCGCTGTAGGGACAGTCTACGAGCAGTACTTC
NA,TRBD1,TRBJ2-5,TRBV29-1,CSVAQGIGETQYF,TGCAGCGTTGCACAGGGGATCGGTGAGACCCAGTACTTC
NA,TRBD2,TRBJ2-1,TRBV19,CASSTNPLAGRVRNEQFF,TGTGCCAGTAGTACCAACCCCCTAGCGGGAAGGGTGAGGAATGAGCAGTTCTTC
NA,NA,TRBJ2-3,TRBV20-1,CSAREKDTQYF,TGCAGTGCTAGAGAAAAAGATACGCAGTATTTT
NA,NA,TRBJ2-7,TRBV6-6,CASSSGVAVQYF,TGTGCCAGCAGCTCAGGGGTAGCTGTGCAGTACTTC
NA,TRBD1,TRBJ1-4,TRBV4-3,CASSRSGTGDEKLFF,TGCGCCAGCAGCCGTTCCGGGACAGGGGACGAAAAACTGTTTTTT
NA,NA,TRBJ2-5,TRBV19,CASTQGTGTQYF,TGTGCCAGTACACAGGGAACGGGGACCCAGTACTTC
NA,TRBD2,TRBJ2-1,TRBV5-1,CASSRTSGSNEQFF,TGCGCCAGCAGCAGGACTAGCGGGAGTAATGAGCAGTTCTTC
NA,NA,TRBJ2-5,TRBV7-9,CASSLATVQQETQYF,TGTGCCAGCAGCTTAGCGACGGTCCAACAAGAGACCCAGTACTTC
NA,NA,TRBJ2-7,TRBV15,CATSRDLDMEQYF,TGTGCCACCAGCAGAGACCTAGACATGGAGCAGTACTTC
NA,TRBD2,TRBJ2-5,TRBV7-2,CASSLSGTSGRQTQYF,TGTGCCAGCAGCTTGTCCGGGACTAGCGGGAGGCAGACCCAGTACTTC
NA,TRBD2,TRBJ2-3,TRBV10-3,CAISEGVAGGDTQYF,TGTGCCATCAGTGAGGGGGTAGCGGGAGGGGATACGCAGTATTTT
NA,NA,TRBJ1-1,TRBV28,CASSEFQTEAFF,TGTGCCAGCAGTGAGTTCCAGACTGAAGCTTTCTTT
NA,TRBD2,TRBJ2-7,TRBV19,CASSAPMGLAGSSYEQYF,TGTGCCAGTAGTGCACCAATGGGACTAGCGGGATCCTCCTACGAGCAGTACTTC
NA,TRBD2,TRBJ2-7,TRBV7-2,CASSATGTSEVYEQYF,TGTGCCAGCAGCGCAACCGGGACTAGCGAGGTCTACGAGCAGTACTTC
NA,NA,TRBJ2-3,TRBV5-1,CASSPLARTDTQYF,TGCGCCAGCAGCCCCCTAGCGCGCACAGATACGCAGTATTTT
NA,TRBD2,TRBJ2-5,TRBV15,CATSRGRAAGEETQYF,TGTGCCACCAGCAGAGGCCGAGCGGCGGGAGAAGAGACCCAGTACTTC
NA,NA,TRBJ2-7,TRBV4-2,CASSQDRAMNIYEQYF,TGTGCCAGCAGCCAAGACCGAGCGATGAATATCTACGAGCAGTACTTC
once,NA,TRBJ1-5,TRBV5-1,CASSLGGTSNQPQHF,TGCGCCAGCAGCTTGGGAGGGACAAGCAATCAGCCCCAGCATTTT
NA,TRBD1,TRBJ2-2,TRBV9,CASSVGSRGHGELFF,TGTGCCAGCAGCGTAGGTTCCAGGGGGCACGGGGAGCTGTTTTTT
NA,TRBD2,TRBJ2-2,TRBV28,CASGPSGRARDGELFF,TGTGCCAGCGGGCCCAGCGGGAGGGCCAGGGACGGGGAGCTGTTTTTT
once,NA,TRBJ1-4,TRBV2,CASSHRSTNEKLFF,TGTGCCAGCAGTCACCGATCAACTAATGAAAAACTGTTTTTT